This TCR beta chain was recorded in a study of blood T cell repertoires in COVID-19. This table comes from immunoSEQ multiplex PCR, and its TCRdb copy is limited to in-frame clones, with some not included. This sample has 300,000 to 450,000 clones; roughly 87% occur once, and the top ten carry 3% to 4.5%. Sequenced: peripheral blood. This TCR derives from a woman aged 55 to 70 with COVID-19, enrolled during active disease.

The CDR3 protein is CASSLGGLPQHF. DNA for the CDR3: TGTGCCAGCAGCCTCGGGGGGCTGCCCCAGCATTTT. V gene TRBV28 combines with J gene TRBJ1-5, with D maybe TRBD1 (6 bases). Per the germline V gene, CDR1 is MDHEN and CDR2 is SYDVKM. This CDR3 has 12 residues. V lost 6 bases and J lost 9, with 12 bases in between.